The entry that follows covers one T cell receptor beta chain sequence. Antigen: not known. Within the sample, other DNA sequences also encode this same CDR3. The data were produced by immunoSEQ multiplex PCR, yet TCRdb's version contains in-frame clones alone and is incomplete. The table records some 2.3 million clones, approximately 93% of them present only once. This sample was included in a study of shared clonotypes between healthy human individuals. Study observations and caveats: Among the subsets, naive ones generally showed larger estimated richness than memory ones.

The germline V gene has CDR1 SEHNR and CDR2 FQNEAQ (reference sequence). The CDR3 spans 11 residues. V was cut by 7 bases and J by 4 bases, with 7 bases left in between. The source material was naive CD4+ T cells from PBMCs. Regarding subset: CD45RA+ positively selected. The TCR was taken from a man aged 18 to 29 in good health. Some clones in this sample may be carry-over from other donors' samples. This chain connects TRBV7-9 to TRBJ2-5; no definite D call. The CDR3: CASTSGETQYF. The CDR3 bases are TGTGCCAGCACATCGGGAGAGACCCAGTACTTC.